This passage covers 10 T cell receptor beta chains from one sample sequenced in a study of CD8+ T cells in alopecia areata. cDNA serving as the sequencing template came from extracted, reverse transcribed RNA. Generated by immunoSEQ multiplex PCR, the TCRdb table keeps only in-frame clones and is missing some. This sample has some 170,000 clones; 67% occur once, and the top ten carry roughly 10%. The sequencing used CD8+ T cells sorted from blood, collected at week 0. Source of these receptors: a human donor with alopecia areata.

The V and J genes are TRBV29-1 and TRBJ2-2; D unresolved. Trimming removed 6 bases from V and 4 bases from J, with 9 bases in between. This CDR3 spans 12 amino acids. Germline V gene sequence: CDR1 SQVTM, CDR2 ANQGSEA. The CDR3 sequence is CSVYSSTGELFF. The CDR3 coding sequence is TGCAGCGTATATTCCAGCACCGGGGAGCTGTTTTTT.

This clone has a handful of counts. Additional DNA sequences in this sample encode the identical CDR3. This chain uses TRBV14 with TRBJ1-5; the D is unclear. The V end was cut by 1 base, the J end by 2 bases, with 6 bases between. This CDR3 region has 14 residues. The germline V gene encodes CDR1 SGHDN and CDR2 FVKESK. DNA of the CDR3: TGTGCCAGCAGCCAAGCAGGTGGCAATCAGCCCCAGCATTTT. It codes for CASSQAGGNQPQHF. The full variable domain, completed using reference TRBV14 and TRBJ1-5, is EAGVTQFPSHSVIEKGQTVTLRCDPISGHDNLYWYRRVMGKEIKFLLHFVKESKQDESGMPNNRFLAERTGGTYSTLKVQPAELEDSGVYFCASSQAGGNQPQHFGDGTRLSIL.

This chain uses TRBV7-9 with TRBJ2-5; 7 bases line up with TRBD1. The CDR3 runs 19 residues. Trimming at V came to 4 bases and at J to 3 bases, leaving 20 bases not matched to a gene. Germline V gene lookup returns CDR1 SEHNR and CDR2 FQNEAQ (reference sequence). This CDR3 is CASSYPPGQAPPLKETQYF. CDR3 bases: TGTGCCAGCAGCTATCCCCCTGGACAGGCGCCGCCTCTCAAAGAGACCCAGTACTTC.

The V call is TRBV19, the J call TRBJ2-5; D gene uncertain. The V end lost 1 base, the J end lost 5 bases, and 5 bases lay between the germline ends. The CDR3 length is 12 residues. Germline assignment: CDR1 LNHDA and CDR2 SQIVND (reference sequence). Here the CDR3 reads CASSIGLETQYF. The CDR3 region has the DNA TGTGCCAGTAGTATAGGGTTGGAGACCCAGTACTTC.

The V and J genes are TRBV29-1 and TRBJ2-5; the match to TRBD1 covers 9 bases. After removal of 6 bases from V and 4 bases from J, the junction contained 9 bases not matched to a gene. Germline lookup yields CDR1 SQVTM and CDR2 ANQGSEA. The CDR3 length is 14 residues. The CDR3 DNA follows: TGCAGCGTGGAAACAGGGGGCGCTGGAGAGACCCAGTACTTC. Amino acid sequence: CSVETGGAGETQYF.

This clone was detected only a few times. V is TRBV13 and J is TRBJ1-1; the D gene is possibly TRBD1 (6 bases). This CDR3 spans 16 amino acids. Trimming removed 0 bases at V and 1 base at J, with 12 bases between. CDR1 and CDR2 from the germline V gene are PRHDT and FYEKMQ (reference sequence). The CDR3 loop reads CASSLGRGTTNTEAFF. The DNA for the CDR3 is TGTGCCAGCAGCTTAGGCCGGGGGACAACGAACACTGAAGCTTTCTTT.

This clone was counted only a few times. This sequence joins TRBV10-3 and TRBJ2-3; D call uncertain. The V gene's germline CDR1 is ENHRY and CDR2 SYGVKD. CDR3 length equals 11 residues. V was clipped by 8 bases and J by 6 bases, with 9 bases between them. Here the CDR3 reads CAIGVEDTQYF. CDR3 bases: TGTGCCATCGGGGTTGAGGATACGCAGTATTTT.

This chain links TRBV5-6 with TRBJ2-7; D remains unclear. The germline V gene encodes CDR1 SGHDT and CDR2 YYEEEE. The ends were cut back, 2 bases at V and 4 bases at J, with 4 bases in the middle. The CDR3 has 11 amino acids. CDR3 sequence: CASSFAYEQYF. Written as DNA, the CDR3 is TGTGCCAGCAGCTTTGCGTACGAGCAGTACTTC.

V usage is TRBV7-3 and J usage is TRBJ2-5; D is possibly TRBD1 or TRBD2 (6 bases each). Germline assignment: CDR1 SGHTA and CDR2 FQGTGA. This CDR3 has 15 amino acids. V was cut by 5 bases and J by 4 bases, with 17 bases left in between. CDR3 residues: CASSDSPGAGETQYF. In DNA form, the CDR3 reads TGTGCCAGCAGCGATTCTCCGGGGGCGGGAGAGACCCAGTACTTC. The full variable domain, rest sourced from reference TRBV7-3 and TRBJ2-5, is GAGVSQTPSNKVTEKGKYVELRCDPISGHTALYWYRQSLGQGPEFLIYFQGTGAADDSGLPNDRFFAVRPEGSVSTLKIQRTERGDSAVYLCASSDSPGAGETQYFGPGTRLLVL.

This chain joins TRBV29-1 and TRBJ1-2; D remains ambiguous. V lost 5 bases, J lost 8 bases, and 12 bases lay in between. The CDR3 spans 11 residues. Germline V gives CDR1 SQVTM, CDR2 ANQGSEA. The CDR3 DNA is TGCAGCGTTCCGTCCCCCGGAGGCTACACCTTC. It specifies CSVPSPGGYTF.